This T cell receptor (beta chain) was observed in a study of CD8 T cells in ankylosing spondylitis. Looked up from germline, CDR1 is SGHRS and CDR2 is YFSETQ. V shed 4 bases, J shed 8 bases, and the junction held 6 bases outside the gene matches. The CDR3 covers 13 residues. A few counts support this clonotype. The antigen remains undetermined. One entry per CDR3 protein, called by TCRdb with MiXCR from the 5' RACE reads. The sample has about 260,000 distinct CDR3 sequences, 20% seen once; the top ten hold 7.8%. Study-wide results and limits: Matched ankylosing spondylitis synovial fluid reportedly showed significant enrichment of disease-linked clones. A number of the motif variants had already been described in reactive arthritis synovial fluid and blood. Ankylosing spondylitis blood appeared to carry a characteristic TCR beta motif of roughly 8 highly homologous variants.

Sequences were obtained from blood, either unsorted or a sorted T cell fraction (not recorded which). The receptor was isolated from a male donor with ankylosing spondylitis or in good health (not recorded which). The rearrangement links TRBV5-1 to TRBJ1-2; 9 bases agree with TRBD1. CDR3 nucleotides: TGCGCCAGCAGCCTTGGGACAGGGAACGGCTACACCTTC. Its protein product is CASSLGTGNGYTF.